The 12 T cell receptor beta chains below come from one sample, sequenced in a study of T-cell memory formation after mild COVID-19. TCRdb processed the 5' RACE reads anew with MiXCR; each CDR3 protein has one entry. Among 500,000 to 650,000 distinct CDR3 sequences listed, roughly 21% were seen once. The sequencing sample was made of PBMCs or a T cell subset sorted from them (not recorded which). Receptor source: an adult woman who had mild COVID-19 (a few samples of this study predate the infection). Cell type and time point are not known.

This chain joins TRBV5-1 and TRBJ1-2, with D maybe TRBD1 (5 bases). V was cut by 0 bases and J by 4 bases, with 10 bases left in between. This CDR3 spans 14 amino acids. Germline loops: CDR1 SGHRS, CDR2 YFSETQ. CDR3 nucleotides: TGCGCCAGCAGCTTGGGTAGGGGCGTCTATGGCTACACCTTC. Protein sequence: CASSLGRGVYGYTF.

This clonotype occurred a few times. This chain uses TRBV9 with TRBJ2-7; unclear D gene. Looked up from germline, CDR1 is SGDLS and CDR2 is YYNGEE. CDR3 length: 15 residues. Deletions cut 0 bases from V and 0 bases from J, with 10 bases between. The CDR3 DNA follows: TGTGCCAGCAGCGTAGAATTAGCCGACTCCTACGAGCAGTACTTC. This codes for CASSVELADSYEQYF.

The chain is built from TRBV5-1 and TRBJ1-1, with D hard to call. Between the trimmed V and J ends, which lost 3 bases and 3 bases, there was a span of 12 bases. The CDR3 loop spans 14 amino acids. Germline assignment: CDR1 SGHRS and CDR2 YFSETQ. The CDR3 bases are TGCGCCAGCAGCTCCCTTGAGGGAGACACTGAAGCTTTCTTT. Its protein product is CASSSLEGDTEAFF.

This clonotype was observed a few times. This sequence joins TRBV5-4 and TRBJ1-5, with TRBD1 identical over 9 bases. Germline V gives CDR1 SGHNT, CDR2 YYREEE (reference sequence). With 4 bases clipped from V and 5 bases from J, the junction kept 4 bases outside the gene matches. The CDR3 consists of 14 residues. In DNA, the CDR3 is TGTGCCAGCAGCGGTGACAGGGGGGATCAGCCCCAGCATTTT. Encoded protein: CASSGDRGDQPQHF.

This clonotype was seen repeatedly, ten times or more. The chain joins TRBV15 to TRBJ2-1, with a possible D match to TRBD2 (5 bases). V was cut by 0 bases and J by 9 bases, with 15 bases left in between. CDR3 length: 15 residues. Germline assignment: CDR1 LNHNV and CDR2 YYDKDF (reference sequence). The CDR3 loop reads CATSRDPGLPGEQFF. The CDR3 DNA reads TGTGCCACCAGCAGAGATCCTGGACTCCCCGGTGAGCAGTTCTTC.

The V call is TRBV5-4, the J call TRBJ2-2; D call uncertain. Germline-derived CDR1 and CDR2 are SGHNT and YYREEE (reference sequence). Trimming cost V 2 bases and J 6 bases, with 8 bases left between them. This CDR3 has 13 residues. The CDR3 loop reads CASSFQDPGELFF. DNA of the CDR3: TGTGCCAGCAGCTTTCAGGACCCCGGGGAGCTGTTTTTT.

This chain connects TRBV6-2 or TRBV6-3 to TRBJ2-7; 12 nucleotides align to TRBD2. Germline CDR1 and CDR2: MNHEY and SVGEGT. V shed 7 bases, J shed 5 bases, and the junction held 9 bases outside the gene matches. The CDR3 contains 15 residues. In DNA form, the CDR3 reads TGTGCCAGCACCGATCGACTAGCGGGAGAGAACGAGCAGTACTTC. Translated: CASTDRLAGENEQYF.

V and J are TRBV7-9 and TRBJ2-7; 7 positions agree with TRBD1. Germline loops: CDR1 SEHNR, CDR2 FQNEAQ (reference sequence). The CDR3 spans 13 residues. Losses at the gene ends were 8 bases for V and 2 bases for J; bases not matched to a gene: 6. CDR3 in amino acids: CASFRTGAYEQYF. The CDR3 DNA follows: TGTGCCAGCTTCCGGACAGGAGCCTACGAGCAGTACTTC.

The J gene is TRBJ1-2, the V gene TRBV7-6; TRBD1 matches 7 bases. J lost 4 bases, V lost 5 bases, and 4 bases had no gene match. The V gene's germline CDR1 is SGHVS and CDR2 FNYEAQ. The CDR3 runs 13 residues. In DNA form, the CDR3 reads TGTGCCAGCAGCCAGGGGGGGGCCTATGGCTACACCTTC. Encoded protein: CASSQGGAYGYTF.

This clonotype was seen more than once but under ten times. The chain combines TRBV12-3 or TRBV12-4 with TRBJ1-1; D unresolved. Trimming removed 3 bases from V and 5 bases from J, with 13 bases in between. The CDR3 totals 14 residues. In nucleotides, the CDR3 is TGTGCCAGCAGTTTGGATTTGGAGGGAACTGAAGCTTTCTTT. Protein product: CASSLDLEGTEAFF.

This clonotype came up a few times. The V call is TRBV4-3, the J call TRBJ2-3, with 8 bases fitting TRBD2. The ends lost 0 bases at V and 3 bases at J; junction bases unmatched: 14. This CDR3 has 19 amino acids. Germline assignment: CDR1 LGHNA and CDR2 YSLEER. Here the CDR3 reads CASSQDLGPSGRLTDTQYF. CDR3 bases: TGCGCCAGCAGCCAAGATTTGGGTCCAAGCGGGAGATTGACAGATACGCAGTATTTT.

V gene TRBV6-2 or TRBV6-3 combines with J gene TRBJ2-1; D is perhaps TRBD1 or TRBD2 (5 bases each). From germline, CDR1 is MNHEY and CDR2 SVGEGT. Trimming shortened V by 4 bases and J by 4 bases, and 14 bases separated the two germline ends. The CDR3 is 15 residues long. Written as DNA, the CDR3 is TGTGCCAGCAGTTCGGGACCTGTCGGATACAATGAGCAGTTCTTC. This codes for CASSSGPVGYNEQFF.